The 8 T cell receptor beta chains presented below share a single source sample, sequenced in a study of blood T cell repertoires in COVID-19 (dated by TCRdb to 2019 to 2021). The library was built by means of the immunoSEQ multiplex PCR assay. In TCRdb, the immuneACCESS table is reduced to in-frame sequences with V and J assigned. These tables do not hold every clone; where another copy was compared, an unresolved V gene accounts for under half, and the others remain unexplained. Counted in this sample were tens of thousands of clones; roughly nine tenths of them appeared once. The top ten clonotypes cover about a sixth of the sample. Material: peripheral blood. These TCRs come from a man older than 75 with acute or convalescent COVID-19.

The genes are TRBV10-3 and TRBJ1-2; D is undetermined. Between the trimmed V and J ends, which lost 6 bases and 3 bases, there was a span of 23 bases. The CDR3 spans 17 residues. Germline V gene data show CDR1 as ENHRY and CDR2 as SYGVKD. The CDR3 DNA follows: TGTGCCATCAGAGAAACAGAGGGTGGGATTGCTGACTATGGCTACACCTTC. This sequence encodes CAIRETEGGIADYGYTF.

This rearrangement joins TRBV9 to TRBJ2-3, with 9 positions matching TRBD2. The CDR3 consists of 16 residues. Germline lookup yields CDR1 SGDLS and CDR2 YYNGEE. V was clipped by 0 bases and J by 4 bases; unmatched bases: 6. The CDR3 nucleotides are TGTGCCAGCAGCGTAGGCCTAGCGGGGAGTTCAGATACGCAGTATTTT. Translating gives CASSVGLAGSSDTQYF.

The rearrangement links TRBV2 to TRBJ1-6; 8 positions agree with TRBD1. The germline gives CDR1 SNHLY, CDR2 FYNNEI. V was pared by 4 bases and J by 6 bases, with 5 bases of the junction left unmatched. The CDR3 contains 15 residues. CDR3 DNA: TGTGCCAGCAGTGGGACAGGGTTTGGTAATTCACCCCTCCACTTT. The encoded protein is CASSGTGFGNSPLHF. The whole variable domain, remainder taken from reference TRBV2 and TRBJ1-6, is EPEVTQTPSHQVTQMGQEVILRCVPISNHLYFYWYRQILGQKVEFLVSFYNNEISEKSEIFDDQFSVERPDGSNFTLKIRSTKLEDSAMYFCASSGTGFGNSPLHFGNGTRLTVT.

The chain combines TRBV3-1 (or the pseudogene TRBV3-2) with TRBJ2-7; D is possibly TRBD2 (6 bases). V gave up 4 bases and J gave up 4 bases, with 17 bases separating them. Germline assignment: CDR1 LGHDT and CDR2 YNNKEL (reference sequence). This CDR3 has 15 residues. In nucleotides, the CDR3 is TGTGCCAGCAGCCTCTCGTTTGGCGGGGAGTACGAGCAGTACTTC. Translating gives CASSLSFGGEYEQYF.

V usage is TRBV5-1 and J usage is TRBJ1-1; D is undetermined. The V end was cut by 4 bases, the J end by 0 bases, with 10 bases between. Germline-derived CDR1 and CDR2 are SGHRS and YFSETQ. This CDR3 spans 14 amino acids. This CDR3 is CASSPRSMNTEAFF. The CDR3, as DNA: TGCGCCAGCAGCCCGCGGTCGATGAACACTGAAGCTTTCTTT.

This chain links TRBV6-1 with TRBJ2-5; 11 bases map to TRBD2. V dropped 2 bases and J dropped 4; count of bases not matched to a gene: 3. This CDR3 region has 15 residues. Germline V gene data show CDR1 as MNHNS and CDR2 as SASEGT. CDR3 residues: CASSEQTSGGETQYF. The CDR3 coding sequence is TGTGCCAGCAGTGAACAAACTAGCGGGGGAGAGACCCAGTACTTC.

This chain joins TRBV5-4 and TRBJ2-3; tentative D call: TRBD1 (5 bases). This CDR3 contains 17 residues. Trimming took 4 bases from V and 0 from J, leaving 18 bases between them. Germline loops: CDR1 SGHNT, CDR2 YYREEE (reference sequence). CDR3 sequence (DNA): TGTGCCAGCAGCATAAAACAAACAGGAGCTAGCACAGATACGCAGTATTTT. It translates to CASSIKQTGASTDTQYF.

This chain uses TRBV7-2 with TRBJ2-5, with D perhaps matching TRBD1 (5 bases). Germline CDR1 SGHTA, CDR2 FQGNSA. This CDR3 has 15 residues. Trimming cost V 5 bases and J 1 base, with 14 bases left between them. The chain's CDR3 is CASSNLGHIQETQYF. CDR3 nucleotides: TGTGCCAGCAGCAACCTCGGACATATCCAAGAGACCCAGTACTTC.